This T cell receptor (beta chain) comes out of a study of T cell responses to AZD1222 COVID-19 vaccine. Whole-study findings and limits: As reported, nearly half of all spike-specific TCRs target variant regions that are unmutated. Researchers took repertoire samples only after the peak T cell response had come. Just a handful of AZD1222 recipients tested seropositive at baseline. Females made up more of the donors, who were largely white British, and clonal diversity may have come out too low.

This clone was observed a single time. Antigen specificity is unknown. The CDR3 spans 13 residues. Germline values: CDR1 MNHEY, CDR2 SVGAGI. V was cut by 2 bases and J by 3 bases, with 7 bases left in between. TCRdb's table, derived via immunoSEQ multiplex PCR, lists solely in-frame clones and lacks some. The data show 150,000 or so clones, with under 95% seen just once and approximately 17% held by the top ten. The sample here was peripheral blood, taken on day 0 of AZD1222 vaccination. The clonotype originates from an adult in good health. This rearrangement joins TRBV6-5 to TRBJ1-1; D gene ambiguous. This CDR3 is CASSYGGYTEAFF. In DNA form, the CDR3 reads TGTGCCAGCAGTTACGGAGGGTACACTGAAGCTTTCTTT.